A single sample is the source of the 20 T cell receptor beta chains below, sequenced in a study of blood T cell repertoires in COVID-19 (dated by TCRdb to 2018 to 2020). Receptor libraries were prepared by the immunoSEQ multiplex PCR assay. TCRdb holds this immuneACCESS table with in-frame rearrangements only. Some clones are missing; in checked studies, unresolved V genes explain under half, and the rest has no known cause. The sample has 80,000 or so clones on record, roughly 80% of them singletons. 36% of the sample is held by the ten biggest clonotypes. The sequencing input was peripheral blood. These receptors were obtained from a woman aged 70-85 years with acute or convalescent COVID-19.

In DNA, the CDR3 is TGTGCCAGTAGTATTAGAGATACGCAGTATTTT. It translates to CASSIRDTQYF. V gene TRBV19 combines with J gene TRBJ2-3; D unresolved. The CDR3 is 11 residues long. Germline CDR1 LNHDA, CDR2 SQIVND (reference sequence). The V and J ends lost 3 bases and 5 bases respectively, with 3 bases between them.

The rearrangement uses TRBV19 and TRBJ1-2; D might be TRBD1 (6 bases). V shed 4 bases and J shed 3 bases, with 12 bases lying between them. Germline V gene lookup returns CDR1 LNHDA and CDR2 SQIVND (reference sequence). The CDR3 is 14 amino acids. The CDR3 region is CASSTQGKYYGYTF. In nucleotides, the CDR3 is TGTGCCAGTAGTACCCAGGGGAAGTACTATGGCTACACCTTC.

The rearrangement joins TRBV29-1 to TRBJ1-4; 10 nucleotides match TRBD1. The junction had 10 bases not matched to a gene; V was cut back by 7 bases and J by 8 bases. The CDR3 covers 14 residues. Germline V gene data show CDR1 as SQVTM and CDR2 as ANQGSEA. This chain's CDR3 is CSAGVGDRGEKLFF. DNA of the CDR3: TGCAGCGCCGGAGTAGGGGACAGGGGCGAAAAACTGTTTTTT. Looking up the rest from reference TRBV29-1 and TRBJ1-4 gives the full variable domain: SAVISQKPSRDICQRGTSLTIQCQVDSQVTMMFWYRQQPGQSLTLIATANQGSEATYESGFVIDKFPISRPNLTFSTLTVSNMSPEDSSIYLCSAGVGDRGEKLFFGSGTQLSVL.

V and J are TRBV14 and TRBJ2-1; perhaps TRBD2 as D (6 bases). Per germline, CDR1 SGHDN and CDR2 FVKESK. This CDR3 has 17 amino acids. V was clipped by 4 bases and J by 9 bases, with 25 bases between them. CDR3: CASSPAGDWAPIIEQFF. As DNA, the CDR3 is TGTGCCAGCAGCCCAGCCGGGGACTGGGCGCCGATCATTGAGCAGTTCTTC. Based on the CDR3 plus reference TRBV14 and TRBJ2-1, the full variable domain is EAGVTQFPSHSVIEKGQTVTLRCDPISGHDNLYWYRRVMGKEIKFLLHFVKESKQDESGMPNNRFLAERTGGTYSTLKVQPAELEDSGVYFCASSPAGDWAPIIEQFFGPGTRLTVL.

The chain links TRBV30 to TRBJ2-7; TRBD1 might be the D (5 bases). The germline V and J ends were trimmed by 3 bases and 4 bases, with 16 bases remaining between them. The germline CDR1 and CDR2 sequences are GTSNPN and SVGIG (reference sequence). CDR3 length: 14 amino acids. In nucleotides, the CDR3 is TGTGCCTGGAGCCCTTTAAGCGCAGGGTACGAGCAGTACTTC. Protein: CAWSPLSAGYEQYF.

The chain links TRBV29-1 to TRBJ2-5, with TRBD2 matching over 8 bases. Germline CDR1 SQVTM, CDR2 ANQGSEA. Trimming cost V 5 bases and J 5 bases; bases outside gene matches: 10. The CDR3 loop spans 14 amino acids. In DNA, the CDR3 is TGCAGCGTTTCCCCACGGGGGGGTCTGGAGACCCAGTACTTC. Protein product: CSVSPRGGLETQYF.

The gene calls are TRBV9 and TRBJ2-7; 8 bases line up with TRBD2. The CDR3 loop spans 14 amino acids. The V and J ends lost 8 bases and 4 bases, in that order; junction bases with no gene match: 11. Looked up from germline, CDR1 is SGDLS and CDR2 is YYNGEE. CDR3 residues: CASPLAGNRYEQYF. The CDR3 coding sequence is TGTGCCAGTCCATTAGCGGGAAACAGGTACGAGCAGTACTTC.

The chain uses TRBV5-1 and TRBJ2-3, with 9 bases aligning to TRBD1. Unmatched junction bases numbered 7, after V lost 3 bases and J lost 2 bases. The CDR3 is 16 amino acids. CDR1 SGHRS and CDR2 YFSETQ come from the germline V gene. CDR3 in DNA: TGCGCCAGCAGCTCAGGGACAGGGCGTCTCACAGATACGCAGTATTTT. Translated: CASSSGTGRLTDTQYF.

The chain is built from TRBV21-1 and TRBJ2-1; TRBD1 reflects the table's D call only, with no check against the DNA. TRBV21-1 is deemed a pseudogene. CDR3 length: 17 amino acids. The CDR3: CASSKAQSGSSVNEQFF. As DNA, the CDR3 is TGTGCCAGCAGCAAAGCGCAGTCAGGTAGTTCGGTCAATGAGCAGTTCTTC.

This chain connects TRBV6-1 to TRBJ2-2; TRBD1 is a possible D gene (6 bases). Germline CDR1 is MNHNS and CDR2 is SASEGT. The CDR3 spans 13 residues. V was pared by 3 bases and J by 5 bases, with 7 bases between. The CDR3 coding sequence is TGTGCCAGCAGTGATCAGGGGACCGGGGAGCTGTTTTTT. Protein: CASSDQGTGELFF.

The rearrangement joins TRBV4-2 to TRBJ1-2; 9 nucleotides line up with TRBD1. There are 15 residues in the CDR3. Unmatched junction bases numbered 5, after V lost 0 bases and J lost 6 bases. Per germline, CDR1 LGHNA and CDR2 YNFKEQ. The CDR3 bases are TGTGCCAGCAGCCAAGAAGGGGGACAGGGCGATGGCTACACCTTC. This gives the protein CASSQEGGQGDGYTF.

Here the CDR3 reads CASSFPRTSGQETQYF. In nucleotides, the CDR3 is TGTGCCAGCAGCTTCCCCCGGACTAGCGGCCAAGAGACCCAGTACTTC. J is TRBJ2-5 and V is TRBV5-5, with TRBD2 matching over 10 bases. With 2 bases clipped from V and 1 base from J, the junction kept 5 bases outside the gene matches. The CDR3 is 16 residues long. Germline loops: CDR1 SGHKS, CDR2 YYEKEE (reference sequence).

The chain combines TRBV15 with TRBJ1-2, with D perhaps TRBD1 (5 bases). The CDR3 is made up of 16 amino acids. V lost 1 base and J lost 7, with 19 bases in between. CDR1 and CDR2 from the germline V gene are LNHNV and YYDKDF (reference sequence). The CDR3 loop reads CATSRGTTTGGFGYTF. The DNA of the CDR3 is TGTGCCACCAGCAGAGGAACCACAACTGGGGGGTTTGGCTACACCTTC. The full variable domain, its missing parts supplied by reference TRBV15 and TRBJ1-2, is DAMVIQNPRYQVTQFGKPVTLSCSQTLNHNVMYWYQQKSSQAPKLLFHYYDKDFNNEADTPDNFQSRRPNTSFCFLDIRSPGLGDTAMYLCATSRGTTTGGFGYTFGSGTRLTVV.

The chain has TRBV4-2 and TRBJ1-6; D possibly corresponds to TRBD1 (6 bases). V dropped 0 bases and J dropped 10 bases, with 16 bases sitting between them. The CDR3 totals 16 residues. CDR1 is LGHNA and CDR2 is YNFKEQ in the germline V gene. The DNA of the CDR3 is TGTGCCAGCAGCCAAGATCCGCAGGGGAAGAACTCACCCCTCCACTTT. This codes for CASSQDPQGKNSPLHF.

This rearrangement joins TRBV7-8 to TRBJ2-1, with 7 bases matching TRBD1. The CDR3 has 14 amino acids. After removal of 6 bases from V and 6 bases from J, the junction contained 8 bases not matched to a gene. Germline values: CDR1 SGHVS, CDR2 FQNEAQ. CDR3: CASRADRVSNEQFF. CDR3 DNA sequence: TGTGCCAGCAGAGCCGACAGGGTAAGCAATGAGCAGTTCTTC.

CDR3 coding DNA: TGTGCCAGCAGCTTGTTGCAGGGGTTGACTGACGAGCAGTACTTC. Translated, it gives CASSLLQGLTDEQYF. The chain employs TRBV5-5 and TRBJ2-7; tentative D call: TRBD1 (6 bases). The germline gives CDR1 SGHKS, CDR2 YYEKEE (reference sequence). This CDR3 is 15 amino acids long. V lost 1 base and J 5 bases, leaving 16 bases between the germline ends. The variable domain in full, completed from reference TRBV5-5 and TRBJ2-7, reads DAGVTQSPTHLIKTRGQQVTLRCSPISGHKSVSWYQQVLGQGPQFIFQYYEKEERGRGNFPDRFSARQFPNYSSELNVNALLLGDSALYLCASSLLQGLTDEQYFGPGTRLTVT.

This clone has more than one count but fewer than ten. The V and J genes are TRBV7-8 and TRBJ2-3; 7 bases agree with TRBD2. The CDR3 has 17 residues. V was pared by 1 base and J by 4 bases, with 11 bases of the junction left unmatched. Germline V lookup: CDR1 SGHVS, CDR2 FQNEAQ. CDR3 DNA: TGTGCCAGCAGCTTAGAGTTCTGGGCGGGAGACGCAGATACGCAGTATTTT. Its translation is CASSLEFWAGDADTQYF. The variable domain in full, with the rest retrieved from reference TRBV7-8 and TRBJ2-3, is GAGVSQSPRYKVAKRGQDVALRCDPISGHVSLFWYQQALGQGPEFLTYFQNEAQLDKSGLPSDRFFAERPEGSVSTLKIQRTQQEDSAVYLCASSLEFWAGDADTQYFGPGTRLTVL.

The J gene is TRBJ2-3, the V gene TRBV24-1; maybe TRBD2 (6 bases). V shed 10 bases and J shed 1 base, with 11 bases lying between them. Germline lookup yields CDR1 KGHDR and CDR2 SFDVKD. The CDR3 runs 13 residues. In DNA form, the CDR3 reads TGTGCCACACCCGGAGGGCGCACAGATACGCAGTATTTT. Translation gives CATPGGRTDTQYF.

This clone was recorded a few times. The chain links TRBV6-5 to TRBJ2-7; 9 bases match TRBD2. CDR3 size: 15 residues. CDR1 and CDR2 from the germline V gene are MNHEY and SVGAGI. Unmatched junction bases numbered 11, after V lost 7 bases and J lost 4 bases. CDR3 sequence: CASTGGGGPLYEQYF. CDR3 nucleotides: TGTGCCAGCACCGGCGGGGGGGGCCCCCTATACGAGCAGTACTTC.

This chain connects TRBV7-9 to TRBJ2-1; 13 nucleotides align to TRBD2. Germline CDR1 SEHNR, CDR2 FQNEAQ (reference sequence). Trimming removed 0 bases from V and 9 bases from J; junction bases left unmatched: 2. This CDR3 has 15 residues. The DNA for the CDR3 is TGTGCCAGCAGCTTAGCGGGGACTAGCGGGATTGAGCAGTTCTTC. Its protein product is CASSLAGTSGIEQFF.